This T cell receptor beta chain is from a study of shared clonotypes between healthy human individuals. Across the whole study: CD8 memory received one plate per donor, CD8 naive two, CD4 memory three and CD4 naive three.

CD4+ cell separation produced CD45RA+ naive and CD45RA-negative memory subsets. CDR1 is MNHEY and CDR2 is SVGAGI in the germline V gene. Trimming cost V 2 bases and J 4 bases, with 12 bases left between them. The CDR3 covers 14 residues. TCRdb's copy holds only in-frame clones and misses some; the assay was immunoSEQ multiplex PCR. The sample contains 2 million or so clones, 90% to 95% of which appear only once. The origin of this receptor is a man aged 18 to 29 in good health. The sequenced sample consisted of naive CD4+ T cells sorted from blood. Subset specified: CD45RA+ positively selected. This chain links TRBV6-5 with TRBJ2-7; no clear D gene. CDR3 loop: CASSYGQILYEQYF. The CDR3, as DNA: TGTGCCAGCAGTTACGGGCAGATCTTATACGAGCAGTACTTC.